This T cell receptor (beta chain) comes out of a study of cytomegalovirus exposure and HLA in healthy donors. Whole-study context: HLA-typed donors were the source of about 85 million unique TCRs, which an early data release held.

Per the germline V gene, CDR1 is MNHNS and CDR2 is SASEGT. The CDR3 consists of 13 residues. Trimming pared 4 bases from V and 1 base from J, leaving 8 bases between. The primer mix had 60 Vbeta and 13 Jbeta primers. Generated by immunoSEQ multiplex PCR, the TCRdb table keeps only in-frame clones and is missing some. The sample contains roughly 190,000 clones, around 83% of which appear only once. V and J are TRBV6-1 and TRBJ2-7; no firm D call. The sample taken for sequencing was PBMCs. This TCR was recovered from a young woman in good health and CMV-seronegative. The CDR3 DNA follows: TGTGCCAGCAGTGTATTTTCTTCCTACGAGCAGTACTTC. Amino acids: CASSVFSSYEQYF.